The present T cell receptor beta chain was sequenced within a study of stem cell transplantation in POMP-related autoinflammatory disease. Overall study results and limits: Patients with PRAID showed a restricted number of unique TRB V-J gene pairings. In patients with PRAID, every analyzed T-cell subset tended to show lower diversity and higher clonality.

V shed 1 base and J 4 bases; nucleotides not matched to a gene: 5. The germline V gene encodes CDR1 MGHRA and CDR2 YSYEKL. The CDR3 is 15 amino acids. Details on this clone: The antigen is unknown.

The repertoire was sequenced with immunoSEQ multiplex PCR; TCRdb's copy has only in-frame clones and lacks some. The sample holds about 11,000 clones; approximately 86% are singletons and the top ten take around 55%. This chain connects TRBV4-1 to TRBJ1-2; 8 bases map to TRBD1. Sequences were derived from CD8+ T cells from PBMCs, sampled before stem cell transplantation. The TCR originated in a human donor with POMP-related autoinflammation and immune dysregulation (PRAID). The CDR3 bases are TGCGCCAGCAGCCAAGGCGGACAGGGTCCCTATGGCTACACCTTC. It yields the protein CASSQGGQGPYGYTF.